This T cell receptor (beta chain) was sequenced in a study of cytomegalovirus exposure and HLA in healthy donors. Study-level background: An earlier analysis identified 120 million or so unique TCR beta sequences in about 200 million T cells. Samples from HLA-typed donors yielded 65 million to 85 million unique TCRs in an early data release. Findings and limits, study-wide: As a later analysis showed, a missense DCLRE1C variant was linked to trimming of TCR beta V- and J-genes. Productive rates of about 87% or about 30% were seen for most TCR beta V segments in an earlier analysis.

The primer mix had 60 Vbeta and 13 Jbeta primers. TCRdb keeps only in-frame clones here, not all; method: immunoSEQ multiplex PCR. Of roughly 100,000 clones listed, approximately 71% were seen once; the top ten hold more than 15%. Turning to this clone: Its antigen is undetermined.

The CDR3 sequence is 16 residues long. Germline trimming cut 0 bases from V and 3 bases from J; bases unmatched to any gene: 4. Germline CDR1 is SGDLS and CDR2 is YYNGEE. This chain links TRBV9 with TRBJ2-5; 11 bases are shared with TRBD2. The origin of this receptor is a young woman in good health and CMV-seropositive. Sequenced input: PBMCs. The DNA of the CDR3 is TGTGCCAGCAGCGTAGCGCCTAGCGGGGGGAAAGAGACCCAGTACTTC. Encoded protein: CASSVAPSGGKETQYF.